Sequencing of this T cell receptor beta chain was carried out in a study of identical twins. Study-level points and caveats: Excess sharing between twins was weaker in beta out-of-frame sequences. Modelling approaches yielded underestimates of out-of-frame TCR alpha sharing between monozygotic twins.

The germline CDR1 and CDR2 sequences are SGHRS and YFSETQ. Trimming took off 0 bases at V and 2 bases at J, with 12 bases between the two ends. The CDR3 consists of 15 residues. TCRdb independently ran MiXCR on the 5' RACE reads; one entry per CDR3 protein. The data contain under 300,000 distinct CDR3 sequences, about 14% of them singletons. In the case of this clonotype: The antigen remains undetermined.

The chain carries TRBV5-1 and TRBJ2-7; D not resolved. The TCR sequence derives from a woman aged 18-29 years in good health. The sequencing sample was made of memory (CD45RO+) T cells sorted from blood. This CDR3 reads CASSLGVGITYEQYF. DNA of the CDR3: TGCGCCAGCAGCTTGGGTGTAGGGATAACCTACGAGCAGTACTTC.